These 18 T cell receptor beta chains share one sample of origin, sequenced in a study of cytomegalovirus exposure and HLA in healthy donors. Clones were sequenced by immunoSEQ multiplex PCR, and TCRdb holds only the in-frame ones, with some missing. Of tens of thousands of clones listed, roughly 91% are singletons. The sequenced material came from PBMCs. The receptors derive from a man aged 25 to 45 in good health and CMV-seronegative.

The chain couples TRBV18 to TRBJ1-1; TRBD1 might be the D (6 bases). CDR1 is KGHSH, CDR2 LQKENI, per germline. V shed 3 bases and J shed 1 base, with 9 bases lying between them. The length of the CDR3 is 14 residues. DNA of the CDR3: TGTGCCAGCTCACCGGGACACCCGAACACTGAAGCTTTCTTT. Protein product: CASSPGHPNTEAFF.

In its sample, this clone was seen a few times. The rearrangement joins TRBV27 to TRBJ2-7, with TRBD1 matching over 7 bases. CDR1 is MNHEY and CDR2 is SMNVEV in the germline V gene (reference sequence). The CDR3 consists of 14 residues. J was trimmed by 0 bases and V by 9 bases; bases with no gene match: 8. For the CDR3, the DNA is TGTGCCAGTTCCCCGGACAGGAGCTCCTACGAGCAGTACTTC. Translated, it gives CASSPDRSSYEQYF.

The genes are TRBV5-1 and TRBJ1-1, with 7 bases fitting TRBD1. Germline V gene lookup returns CDR1 SGHRS and CDR2 YFSETQ. The CDR3 totals 15 residues. With V trimmed by 4 bases and J by 5 bases, 11 bases remained unmatched. CDR3 residues: CASSRLEGGRTEAFF. CDR3 nucleotides: TGCGCCAGCAGCCGGCTGGAAGGGGGCCGGACTGAAGCTTTCTTT.

The chain has TRBV5-1 and TRBJ2-3; D is possibly TRBD1 (5 bases). The CDR3 sequence is 17 residues long. V gave up 4 bases and J gave up 4 bases, with 22 bases separating them. Germline V CDR1 and CDR2: SGHRS, YFSETQ. The chain's CDR3 is CASSPPSGQGRSDTQYF. CDR3 nucleotide sequence: TGCGCCAGCAGCCCACCATCGGGCCAGGGTCGGTCAGATACGCAGTATTTT. The entire variable domain, with the rest obtained from reference TRBV5-1 and TRBJ2-3, is as follows: KAGVTQTPRYLIKTRGQQVTLSCSPISGHRSVSWYQQTPGQGLQFLFEYFSETQRNKGNFPGRFSGRQFSNSRSEMNVSTLELGDSALYLCASSPPSGQGRSDTQYFGPGTRLTVL.

As DNA, the CDR3 is TGTGCCAGCCGGGCGGCGGGGCTGCTTGACTATGGCTACACCTTC. It translates to CASRAAGLLDYGYTF. The rearrangement uses TRBV28 and TRBJ1-2; tentative D call: TRBD1 (5 bases). The germline CDR1 and CDR2 sequences are MDHEN and SYDVKM. The CDR3 totals 15 residues. The germline V and J ends were trimmed by 8 bases and 3 bases, with 19 bases remaining between them.

V and J are TRBV18 and TRBJ2-5; no reliable D call. The germline V and J ends were trimmed by 3 bases and 5 bases, with 4 bases remaining between them. CDR3 length: 11 residues. Germline V gene data show CDR1 as KGHSH and CDR2 as LQKENI. The CDR3 spells CASSPRETQYF. In DNA, the CDR3 is TGTGCCAGCTCACCGCGGGAGACCCAGTACTTC.

The rearrangement joins TRBV28 to TRBJ1-2, with a possible D match to TRBD1 (6 bases). The germline V and J ends were trimmed by 5 bases and 5 bases, with 9 bases remaining between them. This CDR3 region has 12 residues. The germline gives CDR1 MDHEN, CDR2 SYDVKM. The CDR3 DNA sequence: TGTGCCAGCAGTCAACAGGGATATGGCTACACCTTC. Translation gives CASSQQGYGYTF.

The rearrangement links TRBV5-1 to TRBJ2-3, with 7 bases lining up with TRBD1. V was clipped by 1 base and J by 0 bases; unmatched bases: 2. CDR1 SGHRS and CDR2 YFSETQ come from the germline V gene. The CDR3 consists of 15 residues. The CDR3 DNA follows: TGCGCCAGCAGCTTGTTGGGACAGAGCACAGATACGCAGTATTTT. It specifies CASSLLGQSTDTQYF.

In nucleotides, the CDR3 is TGCGCCAGCAGGGGGGGGCCTGGAGAGACCCAGTACTTC. Protein sequence: CASRGGPGETQYF. The rearrangement links TRBV5-1 to TRBJ2-5, with a tentative D call TRBD2 (7 bases). Trimming shortened V by 5 bases and J by 4 bases, and 12 bases separated the two germline ends. CDR3 length: 13 amino acids. Germline V gene data show CDR1 as SGHRS and CDR2 as YFSETQ.

The chain joins TRBV5-6 to TRBJ1-6; 8 nucleotides align to TRBD1. This CDR3 contains 14 residues. V lost 3 bases and J lost 7; bases outside the gene matches: 3. Germline V gene data show CDR1 as SGHDT and CDR2 as YYEEEE. CDR3 sequence (DNA): TGTGCCAGCAGCTCGACAGGGGCAAATTCACCCCTCCACTTT. It specifies CASSSTGANSPLHF.

The V call is TRBV27, the J call TRBJ2-7; TRBD2 matches 10 bases. The CDR3 contains 15 residues. The J segment lost 6 bases and the V segment lost 5 bases, leaving 10 bases of the junction unmatched. CDR1 MNHEY and CDR2 SMNVEV come from the germline V gene (reference sequence). This chain's CDR3 is CASSLSAGGPLEQYF. For the CDR3, the DNA is TGTGCCAGCAGTCTCTCAGCGGGGGGGCCACTCGAGCAGTACTTC.

The CDR3 DNA sequence: TGTGCCAGCAGCCCAGCGACAGGCGCCAATCAGCCCCAGCATTTT. This codes for CASSPATGANQPQHF. The chain employs TRBV6-5 and TRBJ1-5; tentatively, D is TRBD1 (6 bases). Trimming cost V 6 bases and J 3 bases, with 15 bases left between them. CDR1 is MNHEY, CDR2 SVGAGI, per germline. The CDR3 loop spans 15 amino acids.

The chain combines TRBV7-6 with TRBJ2-3, with TRBD2 matching 8 bases. From germline, CDR1 is SGHVS and CDR2 FNYEAQ. This CDR3 contains 17 residues. V trimming: 1 base; J trimming: 8 bases; junction bases outside the gene matches: 14. This chain's CDR3 is CASSLGGRSAGESTQYF. DNA of the CDR3: TGTGCCAGCAGCTTAGGCGGTAGGTCAGCGGGAGAGAGTACGCAGTATTTT.

The chain joins TRBV28 to TRBJ2-7; 8 bases map to TRBD2. The V and J ends lost 6 bases and 3 bases, in that order; junction bases with no gene match: 7. This CDR3 is 14 amino acids long. Germline V gene data show CDR1 as MDHEN and CDR2 as SYDVKM. The CDR3 sequence is CASRESGSNYEQYF. In DNA, the CDR3 is TGTGCCAGCAGGGAGAGCGGGAGCAACTACGAGCAGTACTTC.

The chain has TRBV19 and TRBJ2-1, with TRBD1 identical over 10 bases. The CDR3 is 16 amino acids. CDR1 LNHDA and CDR2 SQIVND come from the germline V gene (reference sequence). The ends lost 2 bases at V and 10 bases at J; junction bases unmatched: 11. CDR3 sequence reads: CASSISGTGEIREQFF. In DNA, the CDR3 is TGTGCCAGTAGTATAAGCGGGACAGGGGAAATACGAGAGCAGTTCTTC.

J is TRBJ1-5 and V is TRBV2; 9 bases are shared with TRBD1. Germline-derived CDR1 and CDR2 are SNHLY and FYNNEI. This CDR3 has 15 residues. Trimming took 7 bases from V and 6 from J; bases not matched to a gene: 10. This CDR3 reads CASTKGQGLGQPQHF. Here the CDR3 DNA reads TGTGCCAGCACTAAGGGACAGGGATTAGGTCAGCCCCAGCATTTT.

The chain has TRBV9 and TRBJ1-3; no clear D. Germline CDR1 reads SGDLS; CDR2 reads YYNGEE. This CDR3 has 17 residues. V lost 0 bases and J lost 2, with 15 bases in between. CDR3 nucleotides: TGTGCCAGCAGCGTAGCCCCCGTAAGGGAGGCTGGAAACACCATATATTTT. Its translation is CASSVAPVREAGNTIYF.

The V gene is TRBV5-5, the J gene TRBJ1-2; tentatively, D is TRBD1 (5 bases). The CDR3 has 12 residues. From germline, CDR1 is SGHKS and CDR2 YYEKEE (reference sequence). V gave up 6 bases and J gave up 8 bases, with 14 bases separating them. The CDR3 here is CASTSGSVGYTF. CDR3 bases: TGTGCCAGCACCTCAGGGTCGGTCGGCTACACCTTC.